This T cell receptor beta chain was documented in a study of beta chain features in type 1 diabetes. Overall study context: The number of sorted cells examined across all samples was under 130,000,000. Regarding the study as a whole: It was possible that PCR favored shorter templates, equally so in patients and controls. Patients with type 1 diabetes showed fewer VDJ junction insertions and more deletions.

This clone was counted only a few times. Its antigen remains unknown. The V gene lost 5 bases and the J gene lost 0 bases, with 11 bases spanning the gap. Germline V gene sequence: CDR1 LNHDA, CDR2 SQIVND (reference sequence). This CDR3 region has 14 residues. Since all of the isolated RNA was reverse transcribed, expressed TCRB transcripts were what got sequenced. TCRdb's copy holds only in-frame clones and misses some; the assay was immunoSEQ multiplex PCR. The sample lists 200,000 to 250,000 clones; around a quarter were seen once. What was sequenced was central memory CD4+ T cells from blood. The receptor was isolated from a man aged 25-45 years in good health. The rearrangement links TRBV19 to TRBJ2-7; perhaps TRBD1 as D (5 bases). The CDR3 protein is CASSFGRDSYEQYF. The CDR3 coding sequence is TGTGCCAGTAGTTTCGGCAGGGACTCCTACGAGCAGTACTTC.